A selection of T cell receptor beta chains follows, all from one sample in a study of blood T cell repertoires in COVID-19. Clones were sequenced by immunoSEQ multiplex PCR, and TCRdb holds only the in-frame ones, with some missing. Among about 89,000 clones, about 95% were seen once, and the ten largest hold around 4%. The sequenced sample was peripheral blood. These receptors all stem from a human donor with active COVID-19. The donor label of this sample is uncertain. CDR3s include the opening cysteine and the closing phenylalanine or tryptophan. A D gene is named only where the DNA matches it firmly. The size of a clone is reported for some rows only, either as once, few or many, or as a class for expanded clones.

CARSFDQTSGICEQYF	TGTGCCAGAAGCTTCGATCAGACCAGCGGGATATGCGAGCAGTACTTC	few	TRBV5-3	TRBD2	TRBJ2-7
CATSRQRQGAATQYF	TGTGCCACCAGCAGACAAAGACAGGGGGCGGCGACCCAGTACTTC	.	TRBV15	TRBD1	TRBJ2-5
CASSLPRGWYNEQFF	TGTGCCAGCAGCCTCCCTCGGGGGTGGTACAATGAGCAGTTCTTC	.	TRBV7-9	.	TRBJ2-1
CASSLSTGNFYGYTF	TGTGCCAGCAGTTTATCGACAGGGAATTTCTATGGCTACACCTTC	.	TRBV27	TRBD1	TRBJ1-2
CASSQRGGRSTDTQYF	TGTGCCAGCAGTCAGCGGGGAGGGCGAAGCACAGATACGCAGTATTTT	.	TRBV25-1	TRBD2	TRBJ2-3
CASSLVLAGDQETQYF	TGTGCCAGCAGCTTAGTACTAGCGGGTGACCAAGAGACCCAGTACTTC	.	TRBV7-2	TRBD2	TRBJ2-5
CASRIGGANTGELFF	TGTGCCAGCAGGATAGGGGGTGCGAACACCGGGGAGCTGTTTTTT	.	TRBV28	.	TRBJ2-2
CAITIGLAENNEQFF	TGTGCCATCACCATAGGACTAGCGGAAAACAATGAGCAGTTCTTC	once	TRBV10-3	TRBD2	TRBJ2-1
CASSWDGGDLLYF	TGTGCCAGCAGTTGGGACGGGGGGGACCTTTTGTACTTC	.	TRBV12-3/TRBV12-4	TRBD2	TRBJ2-7
CASSLYQGRNSGNTIYF	TGTGCCAGCAGTTTATATCAGGGGCGAAACTCTGGAAACACCATATATTTT	.	TRBV27	.	TRBJ1-3
CASSLSGQGPRNEQYF	TGTGCCAGCAGCCTATCCGGACAGGGTCCGAGAAACGAGCAGTACTTC	.	TRBV28	TRBD1	TRBJ2-7
CASSLPGGYEQYF	TGCGCCAGCAGCTTGCCAGGGGGCTACGAGCAGTACTTC	.	TRBV5-1	TRBD1	TRBJ2-7
CASSLGGHEQFF	TGTGCCAGCAGTTTGGGTGGGCATGAGCAGTTCTTC	.	TRBV27	.	TRBJ2-1
CASSLEPKRNEKLFF	TGTGCCAGCAGCTTGGAGCCTAAGAGGAATGAAAAACTGTTTTTT	once	TRBV5-4	.	TRBJ1-4
CASSYSGGTGHEQYF	TGTGCCAGCAGTTACTCGGGCGGGACAGGTCACGAGCAGTACTTC	.	TRBV6-6	TRBD1	TRBJ2-7
CASGPGKSGGQETQYF	TGTGCCAGCGGCCCTGGGAAGAGCGGGGGGCAAGAGACCCAGTACTTC	.	TRBV11-2	TRBD2	TRBJ2-5
CASSKGPGKGLAGGPWDEQFF	TGTGCCAGCAGCAAAGGGCCGGGTAAGGGACTAGCGGGAGGGCCGTGGGATGAGCAGTTCTTC	.	TRBV21-1	.	TRBJ2-1
CSVGGTSGGNEQFF	TGCAGCGTAGGCGGGACTAGCGGGGGAAATGAGCAGTTCTTC	.	TRBV29-1	TRBD2	TRBJ2-1
CASSSHSGTTYGYTF	TGTGCCAGCAGTTCACACTCCGGGACTACCTATGGCTACACCTTC	.	TRBV28	.	TRBJ1-2
CASRPLAGGWNIQYF	TGTGCCAGCAGGCCCCTAGCGGGAGGTTGGAACATTCAGTACTTC	.	TRBV2	TRBD2	TRBJ2-4
CASSVGYGAYEQYF	TGCGCCAGCAGCGTGGGGTATGGGGCGTACGAGCAGTACTTC	.	TRBV5-1	.	TRBJ2-7
CASSERGSGNTIYF	TGTGCCAGCAGTGAACGAGGCTCTGGAAACACCATATATTTT	.	TRBV6-1	.	TRBJ1-3
CASSPRGTGNTIYF	TGTGCCAGCTCACCCCGAGGGACTGGAAACACCATATATTTT	once	TRBV18	.	TRBJ1-3
CASSSGGDNEQFF	TGTGCCAGCAGCAGCGGGGGGGACAATGAGCAGTTCTTC	.	TRBV7-2	TRBD2	TRBJ2-1